The present T cell receptor (beta chain) was sequenced within a study of T cells expressing NK-cell markers. Study-wide background: HCMV serostatus: most of the eight sequenced donors positive, one negative. Findings and caveats of the study: The same clonotypes also predominated in the CD3+CD56-NKG2C+ fraction of a handful of donors.

As to this clonotype: The antigen remains unidentified.

With UMIs, 5'RACE template switching was used to make TCR beta cDNA. One entry per CDR3 protein, without DNA, is what TCRdb gives after re-calling the 5' RACE reads. Its listing shows about 260,000 distinct CDR3 sequences. The CDR3 has 13 residues. The clonotype comes from a young man in good health. Sequenced input: blood T cells: a sorted CD56 or NKG2C T cell subset, CD4+ or CD8+ T cells, or bulk PBMC T cells (not recorded which). This chain connects TRBV12-3 or TRBV12-4 to TRBJ2-7. The CDR3 loop reads CASSFAGLGEQYF.